This T cell receptor (beta chain) appears in the sequencing data of a study of T cell repertoires in cytomegalovirus infection (dated by TCRdb to the late 2010s). For the study in its entirety: Peptide stimulations targeted recently identified HLA-C-restricted CMV epitopes, whose presentation resists viral immunomodulation, together with well-studied HLA-B-restricted epitopes. The HLA type of each donor mattered for the analysis, because public TCR beta signatures pointed to carriage of CMV infection along with the matching HLA type.

What the work shows at the level of the full study, not this receptor alone: Cumulative frequency of public TCR beta family members discriminated carriers of CMV infection plus the relevant HLA type in this cohort and an independent 352-donor cohort. The ex vivo response was dominated by HLA-C-restricted CMV-specific TCR beta clonotypes, and the single most frequent clonotype in two of eight donors was supplied by these HLA-C-restricted clonotypes.

Read against the paper, the sample's treatment or condition label means: in vitro stimulation with specific CMV peptide epitopes to enrich CMV-specific T cells. This clonotype was recorded a few times. The target of this receptor is not known. Base-call qualities are not available, and no considerably larger clone is one nucleotide away. The CDR3 numbers 14 residues from cysteine through phenylalanine. The CDR3 DNA has 42 bases and is translated from base 1. The germline V gene provides CDR1 MGHRA and CDR2 YSYEKL. V drops 0 bases and J drops 4 bases, leaving 9 bases in between. The run used an Illumina HiSeq 1500. TCRdb ran its own pipeline on the public reads, namely fastp trimming at Q25 and MiXCR clone calling, and kept in-frame beta chains. Every distinct CDR3 protein forms one entry, paired with its most common genes and DNA. In this sample the table shows 20,000 to 30,000 distinct CDR3 sequences, 22% of which occur a single time. The ten largest clones add up to about nine tenths of the sample.

The sequencing used CD8+ T cells from cultured PBMCs, collected from culture after CMV antigen stimulation. The receptor was derived from a human donor in good health (CMV status not recorded). Some clones in this sample may be carry-over from other donors' samples. The sequence is built from TRBV4-1 and TRBJ1-1, with an unclear D gene assignment. In nucleotides, the sequence is TGCGCCAGCAGCCAAGAAGTGATTGGCACTGAAGCTTTCTTT. It specifies CASSQEVIGTEAFF.